Listed below are T cell receptor beta chains from one sample, sequenced in a study of T cell changes during pregnancy in multiple sclerosis. The repertoire was sequenced with immunoSEQ multiplex PCR; TCRdb's copy has only in-frame clones and lacks some. The sample has approximately 23,000 clones, 85% to 90% seen once. Sequencing used CD8+ T cells from peripheral blood mononuclear cells, obtained in the first trimester of pregnancy. The origin of the receptors is a female donor with multiple sclerosis, enrolled in a pregnancy study. CDR3s include the opening cysteine and the closing phenylalanine or tryptophan. D genes are given only for firm matches. Size is stated for part of the rows, as once, few or many counts, or as a class when the clone is expanded.

len | j_gene | abundance | d_gene | v_gene | CDR3aa | CDR3nt
15 | TRBJ2-1 | NA | TRBD1 | TRBV11-2 | CASSPDRGLYNEQFF | TGTGCCAGCAGCCCGGACAGGGGGCTCTACAATGAGCAGTTCTTC
13 | TRBJ2-1 | NA | NA | TRBV19 | CASSIVEFYEQFF | TGTGCCAGTAGTATAGTGGAGTTCTATGAGCAGTTCTTC
14 | TRBJ1-2 | NA | NA | TRBV9 | CASSVGGQLSGYTF | TGTGCCAGCAGCGTAGGTGGGCAGCTCTCTGGCTACACCTTC
11 | TRBJ2-1 | NA | NA | TRBV29-1 | CSVEGANEQFF | TGCAGCGTTGAAGGGGCCAATGAGCAGTTCTTC
12 | TRBJ2-2 | NA | TRBD1 | TRBV29-1 | CSVLTGGGELFF | TGCAGCGTTTTGACAGGGGGCGGGGAGCTGTTTTTT
16 | TRBJ2-7 | NA | TRBD2 | TRBV29-1 | CSVEFPHGRARYEQYF | TGCAGCGTTGAGTTCCCCCACGGGAGGGCAAGGTACGAGCAGTACTTC
18 | TRBJ2-1 | NA | TRBD2 | TRBV18 | CASSPRTSGSPSYNEQFF | TGTGCCAGCTCACCACGGACTAGCGGGAGTCCGTCCTACAATGAGCAGTTCTTC
14 | TRBJ2-7 | NA | TRBD1 | TRBV18 | CASSGQGHSYEQYF | TGTGCCAGCTCAGGACAGGGGCACTCCTACGAGCAGTACTTC
17 | TRBJ1-1 | NA | NA | TRBV4-1 | CASSPRGGNEKVGEAFF | TGCGCCAGCAGCCCAAGGGGAGGAAACGAAAAAGTAGGTGAAGCTTTCTTT
15 | TRBJ2-5 | NA | NA | TRBV4-3 | CASSPSRAEEETQYF | TGCGCCAGCAGCCCTTCCCGGGCGGAGGAGGAGACCCAGTACTTC
15 | TRBJ2-1 | NA | TRBD2 | TRBV29-1 | CSGGSALAGGNEQFF | TGCAGCGGAGGATCGGCACTAGCGGGAGGAAATGAGCAGTTCTTC
15 | TRBJ2-3 | few | TRBD1 | TRBV6-1 | CASSMGQGTSDTQYF | TGTGCCAGCAGTATGGGACAGGGTACCTCAGATACGCAGTATTTT
15 | TRBJ1-5 | NA | NA | TRBV27 | CASSPTGYSNQPQHF | TGTGCCAGCAGCCCCACAGGCTATAGCAATCAGCCCCAGCATTTT
15 | TRBJ2-5 | NA | TRBD1 | TRBV5-4 | CASSFPGTEQETQYF | TGTGCCAGCAGCTTCCCCGGGACAGAACAAGAGACCCAGTACTTC
11 | TRBJ2-5 | NA | NA | TRBV29-1 | CSVEGRGVQYF | TGCAGCGTTGAGGGCAGGGGGGTTCAGTACTTC
16 | TRBJ2-1 | NA | TRBD2 | TRBV6-4 | CASSSSGLGSYNEQFF | TGTGCCAGCAGTTCTAGCGGGCTAGGCTCCTACAATGAGCAGTTCTTC
19 | TRBJ2-7 | NA | NA | TRBV4-1 | CASSQVVSFTSQRTYEQYF | TGCGCCAGCAGCCAAGTAGTCTCTTTTACGTCCCAGCGGACCTACGAGCAGTACTTC
15 | TRBJ2-1 | NA | TRBD2 | TRBV11-3 | CASSPQSGRYNEQFF | TGTGCCAGCAGCCCCCAGAGCGGGAGGTACAATGAGCAGTTCTTC
14 | TRBJ1-5 | NA | NA | TRBV27 | CASSRGIGNQPQHF | TGTGCCAGCAGTCGGGGTATCGGCAATCAGCCCCAGCATTTT
14 | TRBJ2-7 | NA | NA | TRBV13 | CASSLLTGSYEQYF | TGTGCCAGCAGCTTACTTACGGGATCCTACGAGCAGTACTTC